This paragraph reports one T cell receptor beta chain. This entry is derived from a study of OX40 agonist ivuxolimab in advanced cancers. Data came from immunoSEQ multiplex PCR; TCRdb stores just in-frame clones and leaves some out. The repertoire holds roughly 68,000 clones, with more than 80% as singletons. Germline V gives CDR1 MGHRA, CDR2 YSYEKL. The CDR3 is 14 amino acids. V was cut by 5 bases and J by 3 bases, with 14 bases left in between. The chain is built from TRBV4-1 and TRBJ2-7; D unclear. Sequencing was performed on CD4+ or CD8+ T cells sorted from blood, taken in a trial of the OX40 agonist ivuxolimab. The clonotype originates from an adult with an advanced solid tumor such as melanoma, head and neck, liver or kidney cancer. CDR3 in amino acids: CASSFTDGLYEQYF. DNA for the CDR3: TGCGCCAGCAGCTTTACGGACGGCCTCTACGAGCAGTACTTC.